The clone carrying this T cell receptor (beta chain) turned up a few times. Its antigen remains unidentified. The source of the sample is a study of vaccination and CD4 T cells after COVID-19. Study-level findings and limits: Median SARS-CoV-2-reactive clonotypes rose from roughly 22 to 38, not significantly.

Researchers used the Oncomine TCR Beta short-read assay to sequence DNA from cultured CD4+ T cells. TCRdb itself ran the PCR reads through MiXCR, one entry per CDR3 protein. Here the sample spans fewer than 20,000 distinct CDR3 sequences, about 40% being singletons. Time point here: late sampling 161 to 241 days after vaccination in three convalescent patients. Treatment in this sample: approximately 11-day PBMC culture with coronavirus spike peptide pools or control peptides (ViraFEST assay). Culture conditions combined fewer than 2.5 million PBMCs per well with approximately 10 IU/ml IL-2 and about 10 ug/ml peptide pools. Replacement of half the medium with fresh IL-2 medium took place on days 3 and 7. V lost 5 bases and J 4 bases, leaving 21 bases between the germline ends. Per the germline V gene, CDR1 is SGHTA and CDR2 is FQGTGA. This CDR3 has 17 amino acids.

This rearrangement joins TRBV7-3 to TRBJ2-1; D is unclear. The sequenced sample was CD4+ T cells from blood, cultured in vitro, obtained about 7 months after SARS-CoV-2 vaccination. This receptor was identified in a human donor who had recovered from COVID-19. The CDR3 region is CASSPAISLGSYNEQFF. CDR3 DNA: TGTGCCAGCAGCCCGGCGATATCCCTTGGGTCTTACAATGAGCAGTTCTTC.